These T cell receptor beta chains were read from a single sample in a study of blood T cell repertoires in COVID-19. The protocol was immunoSEQ multiplex PCR, while the TCRdb copy is restricted to in-frame clones and leaves out a portion. The sample includes around 250,000 clones, roughly nine tenths of them seen just once. Sequencing was performed on PBMCs or T cells enriched from blood (not recorded which). These receptors all stem from a human donor in a cohort exposed to, infected with or recovered from COVID-19 (not recorded which). The donor label of this sample is uncertain. The CDR3 runs from the conserved cysteine through the conserved F or W. Not every row has a clone size; where given, it reads once, few, many or a size class.

j_call clone_size v_call cdr3_aa
TRBJ2-4 once TRBV23-1 CASRPKAGVTIGAKNIQYF
TRBJ1-2 once TRBV14 CASSQDYRYGYTF
TRBJ1-6 . TRBV11-1 CASSGTGSPLHF
TRBJ1-1 once TRBV11-2 CASSFRGRNTEAFF
TRBJ2-7 . TRBV29-1 CSVEDSYEQYF
TRBJ1-6 once TRBV18 CASSPKEQQGSPLHF
TRBJ1-6 . TRBV5-1 CASSPPSSALHF
TRBJ1-1 . TRBV5-1 CASSLGVMNTEAFF
TRBJ1-2 once TRBV4-2 CASSHTGDGYTF
TRBJ2-1 . TRBV7-3 CASSPTGGVYNEQFF
TRBJ1-5 . TRBV28 CASRSGTGSNQPQHF
TRBJ1-5 . TRBV4-1 CASSQVPGLGNQPQHF
TRBJ2-3 . TRBV4-2 CASSQTSGGSRGTDTQYF
TRBJ2-7 . TRBV25-1 CASSGDSTYEQYF
TRBJ1-2 . TRBV7-9 CASSLGQTYGYTF
TRBJ2-5 . TRBV10-1 CASSDAGGQETQYF
TRBJ1-5 . TRBV6-5 CASSSTLSNQPQHF
TRBJ1-3 . TRBV30 CAWSVSGAGNTIYF
TRBJ2-2 . TRBV5-1 CASSPVLYTGELFF
TRBJ1-4 . TRBV27 CASSLGGRENEKLFF
TRBJ2-2 . TRBV11-3 CASTLGPDRANTGELFF
TRBJ1-6 . TRBV28 CAARNGLSPLHF
TRBJ1-3 . TRBV6-1 CASSEAAGQGGNTIYF
TRBJ2-2 . TRBV14 CASTPVEPGELFF
TRBJ1-5 . TRBV5-8 CASCGGENQPQHF
TRBJ1-2 . TRBV4-3 CASSQDGGRGIGGYTF
TRBJ1-5 . TRBV19 CASSPGTAFNQPQHF
TRBJ2-2 once TRBV6-2/TRBV6-3 CASSTGLAGYTGELFF
TRBJ1-6 . TRBV7-9 CASSPLTRGSYNSPLHF
TRBJ1-6 . TRBV19 CASSIRLPSGEVRSPLHF
TRBJ2-1 . TRBV28 CASSLPNELSGGRDEQFF
TRBJ1-1 . TRBV7-3 CASSMGQGTEAFF
TRBJ1-2 . TRBV7-9 CASSLGQGQGYTF
TRBJ1-5 . TRBV24-1 CATSDPRTGENQPQHF
TRBJ2-7 . TRBV11-2 CASSFGQGYEQYF
TRBJ2-7 few TRBV30 CAWYPGTGFREQYF
TRBJ1-4 . TRBV6-2/TRBV6-3 CASSPGGASEKLFF
TRBJ2-7 . TRBV4-3 CASSQARTGTYEQYF
TRBJ2-3 . TRBV5-1 CASSLFASDTDTQYF
TRBJ1-5 . TRBV6-5 CASRHSDQPQHF
TRBJ2-3 once TRBV6-4 CASASTSGGTTDTQYF
TRBJ1-2 . TRBV11-2 CASSLARTDYYGYTF
TRBJ2-2 . TRBV10-3 CAISLQGASGELFF
TRBJ1-1 . TRBV7-3 CASSPYHWGRVNTEAFF
TRBJ1-6 . TRBV2 CASRGQFAGNSPLHF
TRBJ1-1 . TRBV12-3/TRBV12-4 CASSAGGTEAFF
TRBJ1-3 . TRBV6-6 CASSWGGTGGNTIYF
TRBJ1-4 . TRBV7-6 CASSTTGDGATNEKLFF
TRBJ1-1 . TRBV30 CAWAEQGTEAFF
TRBJ2-2 . TRBV2 CASRTGSNTGELFF
TRBJ1-3 . TRBV9 CASSPHGTGAGNTIYF
TRBJ1-1 . TRBV21-1 CASSKRSRLVNTEAFF
TRBJ2-5 once TRBV29-1 CSVERGSGETQYF